This T cell receptor beta chain was recovered during a study of vaccination and CD4 T cells after COVID-19 (dated by TCRdb to between 2022 and 2023). Background for the entire study: Convalescent patients had a positive SARS-CoV-2 result on nasal swab PCR, and of these patients, several had mild disease and one had severe disease. Post-vaccine blood samples were obtained a median of around 74 days after the second vaccine dose, with a range of about 13 to 241 days. Two doses of either the Pfizer-BioNTech BNT162b2 vaccine (n=8) or the Moderna mRNA-1273 vaccine (n=2) were administered to participants. Control cultures received a CEFX viral epitope pool as the positive control, an HIV-1 Nef peptide pool as the negative control, or no peptide. In around nine COVID-19 convalescent patients and 4 infection-naive healthy vaccine recipients, the spike-specific CD4+ TCR repertoire before mRNA vaccination was compared with the repertoire after mRNA vaccination. Six males and four females were included in the convalescent cohort, with two Hispanic individuals, seven Caucasians, two Asians and one multiracial person represented. Overlapping spike peptide pools from SARS-CoV-2 and from the common cold coronaviruses HCoV-NL63, HCoV-OC43 and HCoV-229E were used as culture stimuli. Post-COVID blood samples from convalescent patients were collected a median of around 110 days after diagnosis, with a range of roughly 30 to 161 days.

Library creation used PCR. At the Johns Hopkins FTIC core, DNA from the cultured CD4+ T cells underwent TCR sequencing with the Oncomine TCR Beta short-read assay. The QIAamp micro DNA kit was used to extract genomic DNA from the cultured CD4+ T cells. The Oncomine TCR Beta libraries from cultured CD4+ T cells were pooled using unique dual indexes and then sequenced on an Illumina iSeq 100. Under the source paper's analysis protocol: Non-productive sequences were removed, and CDR3s not starting with C, not ending with F or W, or shorter than 7 amino acids were discarded. Antigen-specific clonotypes were identified using the MANAFEST web application through comparison of peptide-stimulated wells with reference and other culture wells. Positive clones required FDR below 0.05, an odds ratio above 5, and productive frequency above 0.1% in at least two of three replicate wells. Cross-reactive clonotypes were defined as significantly expanded in both SARS-CoV-2 spike wells and at least one common cold coronavirus spike condition. CDR3 homology was assessed with Levenshtein distances (stringdist) and unrooted phylogenetic trees (ape) in R version 3.6.1. The raw public data were reprocessed by TCRdb itself: fastp quality trimming at Q25, MiXCR clonotype calling, in-frame beta chains only. Under each unique CDR3 protein, matching rows form one entry showing the most common genes and DNA. The authors' filters were not applied to this entry. This sample gives 10,000 to 12,000 distinct CDR3 sequences in total; approximately 30% of them show up just once. The ten largest clones add up to about 15% of the sample.

Details on this clonotype: What this receptor recognizes is not known. Per-base qualities were not stored, and no clone one base away is much larger.

This specimen's treatment or condition label, per the study, means: approximately nine-day PBMC culture with coronavirus spike peptide pools or control peptides (ViraFEST assay). The ViraFEST assay was used in the study, in which antigen-specific T cells were expanded with peptide pools and expanded clonotypes were subsequently identified by TCR sequencing. The positive SARS-CoV-2 PCR tests of the convalescent patients were dated from March to December 2020, before the Alpha, Beta and Delta variants emerged in the United States. Each well held fewer than 2.5 million PBMCs cultured with around 10 ug/ml peptide pools in IMDM containing roughly 4.7% human AB serum and around 9 IU/ml IL-2. Half of the culture medium was replaced with fresh IL-2-containing medium on days 3 and 7. CD4+ T cells were isolated after roughly 10 days of culture through negative selection using the EasySep CD4+ T cell isolation kit. Ficoll-Paque Plus gradient centrifugation was used to isolate PBMCs from whole blood, and the isolated PBMCs were then either used fresh or cryopreserved at -140C. In general, triplicate wells were set up for every culture condition.

The full study reports these points: In convalescent patients, nearly all vaccine-specific clones (304 of 307) were found to be mono-reactive for SARS-CoV-2 spike rather than cross-reactive with common cold coronaviruses. Among convalescent patients, a median roughly 90% of the SARS-CoV-2-reactive clones seen after vaccination appeared only after vaccination, which suggests priming specific to the vaccine. An increase in the median number of SARS-CoV-2-reactive clonotypes from 20 to 25 after infection to 38 after vaccination was observed, but the change was not found to be significant. The number of convalescent patients in the study was relatively small, and the study did not examine early timepoints following natural infection.

Sequences were derived from CD4+ T cells from blood, cultured in vitro, sampled after SARS-CoV-2 vaccination. This receptor was taken from a human donor who had recovered from COVID-19.

CDR3 sequence: CASNSRQGAKGGYTF. The bases read TGCGCCAGCAATTCGAGACAGGGGGCAAAGGGAGGCTACACCTTC. The V and J segments used are TRBV10-2 and TRBJ1-2; 10 central bases correspond to TRBD1. As encoded in the germline V gene, CDR1 is WSHSY while CDR2 is SAAADI. From the cysteine through the phenylalanine, the CDR3 covers 15 amino acids. The read is trimmed to its CDR3 DNA, 45 bases read in frame from base 1. Germline trimming amounts to 7 bases on V and 8 bases on J, with 13 as the count of junction bases outside the gene matches.